This T cell receptor (beta chain) was obtained from a study of CD8 T cells in ankylosing spondylitis. This clonotype was counted many times. V trimming: 0 bases; J trimming: 8 bases; junction bases outside the gene matches: 8. The V gene's germline CDR1 is MNHEY and CDR2 SVGAGI. CDR3 length equals 16 residues. TCRdb used MiXCR to reprocess the 5' RACE reads, holding one entry per CDR3 protein. The sample has 200,000 or so distinct CDR3 sequences; 15% to 20% are singletons. Sequencing input: blood, either unsorted or a sorted T cell fraction (not recorded which). The receptor was isolated from a male donor aged 10-35 years with ankylosing spondylitis or in good health (not recorded which). V is TRBV6-5 and J is TRBJ2-1, with 9 bases fitting TRBD2. CDR3 in amino acids: CASSYSPSGVMHEQFF. CDR3 bases: TGTGCCAGCAGTTACTCCCCTAGCGGGGTAATGCATGAGCAGTTCTTC.